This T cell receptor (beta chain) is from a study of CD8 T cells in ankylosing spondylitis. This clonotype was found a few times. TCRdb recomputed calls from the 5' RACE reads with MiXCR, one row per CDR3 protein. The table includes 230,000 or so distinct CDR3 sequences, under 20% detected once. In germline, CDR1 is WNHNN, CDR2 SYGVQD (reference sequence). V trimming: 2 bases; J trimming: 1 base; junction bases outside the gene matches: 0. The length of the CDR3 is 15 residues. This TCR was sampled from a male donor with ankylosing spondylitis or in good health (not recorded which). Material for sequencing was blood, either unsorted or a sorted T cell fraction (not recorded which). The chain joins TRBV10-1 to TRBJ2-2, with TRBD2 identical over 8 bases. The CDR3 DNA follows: TGCGCCAGCAGTGAGACTAGCGGGAACACCGGGGAGCTGTTTTTT. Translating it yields CASSETSGNTGELFF.